This T cell receptor (beta chain) stems from a study of blood T cell repertoires in COVID-19 (dated by TCRdb to the early 2020s). Turning to the overall study: Samples covering the acute and convalescent phases of COVID-19 were provided by collaborators in the United States, Italy and Spain. Subjects who had been exposed to COVID-19, were actively infected with it, or had recovered from it provided the deeply sampled blood TCRbeta repertoires that made up the dataset. The samples were drawn from two sources: the first 160 participants of the ongoing ImmuneRACE study, and some 1,300 subjects contributed by 6 global collaborators. A de-identified subject ID, COVID-19 status, age in years and sex were almost always included in the sample metadata. HLA class I and class II types, where available, came from metadata supplied by the sample provider rather than from assay-based typing. The material from the prospective study consisted of cDNA or gDNA derived from T cells, B-cell-depleted T cells, or PBMCs. A freely available public database, intended as a resource for researchers studying the immune response to SARS-CoV-2, is where the repertoires were released. General conclusions and limits of the study: The amount of clinical and demographic metadata varied by source and participant and was provided uncurated.

As encoded in the germline V gene (reference sequence), CDR1 is MNHNY while CDR2 is SVGAGI. V is pared back by 10 bases and J by 5 bases, with 16 bases lying between the germline termini. The CDR3, from cysteine to phenylalanine, totals 13 residues. The CDR3 DNA has 39 bases and is translated from base 1. The immunoSEQ Assay, a bias-controlled multiplex PCR, was used to amplify TCRbeta CDR3 regions from genomic DNA. Processing in the source paper ran as follows. The number of nucleated cells in each sample was estimated from the amplification of reference gene primers within the assay. Sequence reads were collapsed and filtered to measure the absolute abundance of every unique TCRbeta CDR3 rearrangement. For each sample, productive Simpson clonality was calculated as the square root of Simpson's diversity index over productive rearrangements. TCRdb obtained this table from immuneACCESS and retained in-frame rearrangements with V and J assigned. These tables miss some clones; where compared with another copy, unresolved V genes account for less than half of the shortfall, and the remainder is unexplained. That table gives V, J and clone size, and the DNA gave D and trimming. The sample table shows approximately 260,000 clones, and 85% to 90% are seen once. The ten top clones hold roughly 4% of the sample.

Each collaborating institution followed its own protocols to collect whole blood in K2EDTA tubes. For TCRbeta analysis, collaborators shipped samples in one of three forms: frozen whole blood, isolated PBMCs, or DNA extracted from either of those sample types. About this clone: The antigen this receptor binds is unknown. No base qualities exist here, and no much larger clone lies one base off it.

Sequencing was performed on peripheral blood. Recombination linked TRBV6-6 to TRBJ2-3, with TRBD2 tentatively as D gene (6 bases match). The receptor's source is a man aged 18 to 29 with active or convalescent COVID-19. The sequence in DNA is TGTGCCACCACGCTCACAGCGGGAGATACGCAGTATTTT. This encodes CATTLTAGDTQYF.